The entry below gives a single T cell receptor beta chain sequence along with its context. These data come from a study of patients and donors after allogeneic stem cell transplantation. V dropped 3 bases and J dropped 7; count of bases not matched to a gene: 15. The CDR3 covers 16 residues. Per the germline V gene, CDR1 is SGHRS and CDR2 is YFSETQ. MiXCR was run by TCRdb on the RT-PCR reads, yielding one entry per CDR3 protein. This repertoire shows about 960,000 distinct CDR3 sequences, under 20% found once; its top ten account for 6%. The chain uses TRBV5-1 and TRBJ2-7; 8 bases align to TRBD2. The sample consisted of blood, either unsorted or a sorted T cell fraction (not recorded which). This TCR was sampled from a human donor who was either an allogeneic HSCT recipient or a stem cell or donor lymphocyte infusion donor (not recorded which). It is not recorded whose cells these are; they may come from a transplant donor. In nucleotides, the CDR3 is TGCGCCAGCAGCTGGGGACTAGGGGCCCCATTTGGGGAGCAGTACTTC. It translates to CASSWGLGAPFGEQYF.